The 6 T cell receptor beta chains in this list originate from one sample, sequenced in a study of T cell responses to AZD1222 COVID-19 vaccine (dated by TCRdb to the early 2020s). The intended sense of this specimen's time point label: baseline before first vaccination. Libraries were made using the immunoSEQ multiplex PCR assay. TCRdb retrieved this table from immuneACCESS and kept in-frame rearrangements only. Not all clones are present; in checked studies, unresolved V genes account for under half, and no reason is known for the remainder. This sample is represented by roughly 140,000 clones; approximately 91% of them were singletons. The top ten clones comprise approximately 4.5% of the sample. Specimen: peripheral blood, collected on day 0 of AZD1222 vaccination. The source is an adult in good health.

The chain combines TRBV27 with TRBJ2-4; 10 nucleotides align to TRBD1. The germline CDR1 and CDR2 sequences are MNHEY and SMNVEV (reference sequence). This CDR3 comprises 13 residues. With V trimmed by 5 bases and J by 9 bases, 4 bases remained unmatched. CDR3 nucleotides: TGTGCCAGCAGTCCGCGGACAGGGGGCATTCAGTACTTC. It specifies CASSPRTGGIQYF.

The V gene is TRBV6-5, the J gene TRBJ2-6; 7 positions match TRBD2. V shed 10 bases and J 2 bases; nucleotides not matched to a gene: 5. In germline, CDR1 is MNHEY, CDR2 SVGAGI. The CDR3 totals 14 residues. The CDR3 region has the DNA TGTGCCACGAACCGGGGGGCTGGGGCCAACGTCCTGACTTTC. Its translation is CATNRGAGANVLTF.

The chain carries TRBV11-2 and TRBJ2-5; TRBD2 agrees at 11 bases. This CDR3 is built from 15 residues. CDR1 is SGHAT and CDR2 is FQNNGV in the germline V gene. Germline trimming cut 4 bases from V and 4 bases from J; bases unmatched to any gene: 5. CDR3 region: CASSSPLAGGETQYF. The CDR3 bases are TGTGCCAGCAGCTCACCCCTAGCGGGAGGAGAGACCCAGTACTTC. The full variable domain, in which reference TRBV11-2 and TRBJ2-5 provide the parts outside the CDR3, is EAGVAQSPRYKIIEKRQSVAFWCNPISGHATLYWYQQILGQGPKLLIQFQNNGVVDDSQLPKDRFSAERLKGVDSTLKIQPAKLEDSAVYLCASSSPLAGGETQYFGPGTRLLVL.

The V and J genes are TRBV4-1 and TRBJ1-3; weak D call: TRBD1 (5 bases). The CDR3 length is 16 residues. Germline CDR1 reads MGHRA; CDR2 reads YSYEKL. V lost 4 bases, J lost 1 base, and 14 bases lay in between. CDR3 nucleotide sequence: TGCGCCAGCAGCCGGGGGGTCGGCAGTTCTGGAAACACCATATATTTT. This translates into CASSRGVGSSGNTIYF.

The chain combines TRBV28 with TRBJ2-5; TRBD2 matches 7 bases. Germline lookup yields CDR1 MDHEN and CDR2 SYDVKM. This CDR3 contains 13 residues. The junction had 4 bases not matched to a gene; V was cut back by 8 bases and J by 1 base. CDR3 residues: CASGRGGQETQYF. The DNA of the CDR3 is TGTGCCAGCGGGAGGGGCGGCCAAGAGACCCAGTACTTC.

The chain couples TRBV7-2 to TRBJ1-4, with a weak D call TRBD1 (5 bases). CDR3 length equals 17 residues. Trimming stripped 2 bases from V and 3 bases from J, with 16 bases between. Germline V gene data show CDR1 as SGHTA and CDR2 as FQGNSA. Written as DNA, the CDR3 is TGTGCCAGCAGCTTAACCCCCCAGGGAGCGGCTAATGAAAAACTGTTTTTT. This gives the protein CASSLTPQGAANEKLFF. The full variable domain, completed using reference TRBV7-2 and TRBJ1-4, is GAGVSQSPSNKVTEKGKDVELRCDPISGHTALYWYRQSLGQGLEFLIYFQGNSAPDKSGLPSDRFSAERTGGSVSTLTIQRTQQEDSAVYLCASSLTPQGAANEKLFFGSGTQLSVL.